This T cell receptor beta chain was recorded in a study of blood T cell repertoires in COVID-19. The repertoire was sequenced with immunoSEQ multiplex PCR; TCRdb's copy has only in-frame clones and lacks some. Of roughly 120,000 clones detected, roughly 79% appear once; the ten largest clones hold just under 7.5%. The TCR originated in a man between 65 and 80 years old with active or convalescent COVID-19. What was sequenced was peripheral blood.

Here the CDR3 reads CASSARLAGGGEQYF. The CDR3 region has the DNA TGCGCCAGCAGCGCCCGTCTAGCGGGAGGTGGGGAGCAGTACTTC. The chain couples TRBV5-1 to TRBJ2-7; 11 bases match TRBD2. The CDR3 length is 15 residues. Trimming took 4 bases from V and 7 from J; bases not matched to a gene: 10. Germline V lookup: CDR1 SGHRS, CDR2 YFSETQ.